This T cell receptor (beta chain) was recorded in a study of blood T cell repertoires in COVID-19. Study summary: Some COVID-19 samples were acute and others convalescent; all came from the United States, Italy and Spain. Sample material is recorded as cDNA or gDNA derived from T cells, B-cell-depleted T cells, or PBMCs.

Per the study methods: Amplification of reference gene primers provided the estimated nucleated cell counts. Clones were read by immunoSEQ multiplex PCR, and TCRdb kept only the in-frame ones, dropping some. V and J calls and clone size are those listed in that table; D and trimming were worked out from the DNA. The repertoire holds 110,000 or so clones, with roughly four fifths as singletons. CDR1 is DFQATT, CDR2 SNEGSKA, per germline (reference sequence). The CDR3 sequence is 12 residues long. V was cut by 3 bases and J by 6 bases, with 11 bases left in between. The TCR comes from an elderly woman with acute or convalescent COVID-19. The sample consisted of peripheral blood. The V and J genes are TRBV20-1 and TRBJ1-2; D possibly corresponds to TRBD1 (6 bases). CDR3 in amino acids: CSASSDRHGYTF. As DNA, the CDR3 is TGCAGTGCTAGTTCGGACAGACATGGCTACACCTTC.